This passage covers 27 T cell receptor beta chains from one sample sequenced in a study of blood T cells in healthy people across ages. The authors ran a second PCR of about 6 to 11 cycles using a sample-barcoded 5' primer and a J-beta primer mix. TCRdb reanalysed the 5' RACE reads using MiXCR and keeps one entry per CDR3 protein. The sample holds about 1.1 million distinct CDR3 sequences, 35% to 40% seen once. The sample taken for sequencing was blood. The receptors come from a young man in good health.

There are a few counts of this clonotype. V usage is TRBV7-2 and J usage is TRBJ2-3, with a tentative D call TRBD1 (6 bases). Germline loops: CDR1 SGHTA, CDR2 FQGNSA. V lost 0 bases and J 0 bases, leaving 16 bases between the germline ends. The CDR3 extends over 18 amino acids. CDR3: CASSLAYSDRPSTDTQYF. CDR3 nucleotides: TGTGCCAGCAGCTTAGCGTATTCGGACAGACCTAGCACAGATACGCAGTATTTT.

This CDR3 is CSATGDRYYEQYF. In DNA form, the CDR3 reads TGCAGTGCTACCGGGGACAGGTACTACGAGCAGTACTTC. The chain couples TRBV20-1 to TRBJ2-7; 8 bases map to TRBD1. CDR1 is DFQATT, CDR2 SNEGSKA, per germline (reference sequence). Losses at the gene ends were 4 bases for V and 3 bases for J; bases not matched to a gene: 5. The CDR3 spans 13 residues.

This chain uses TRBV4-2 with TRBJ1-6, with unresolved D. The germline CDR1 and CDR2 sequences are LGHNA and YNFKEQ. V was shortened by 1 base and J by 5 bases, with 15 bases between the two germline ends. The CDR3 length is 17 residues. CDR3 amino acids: CASSQVNEGRNNSPLHF. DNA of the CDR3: TGTGCCAGCAGCCAAGTGAATGAAGGGAGAAATAATTCACCCCTCCACTTT.

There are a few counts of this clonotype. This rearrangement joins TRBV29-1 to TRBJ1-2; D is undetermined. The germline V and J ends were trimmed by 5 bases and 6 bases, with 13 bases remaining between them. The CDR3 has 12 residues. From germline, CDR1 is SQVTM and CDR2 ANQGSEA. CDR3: CSVKGLRDGYTF. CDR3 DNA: TGCAGCGTTAAAGGATTACGGGATGGCTACACCTTC.

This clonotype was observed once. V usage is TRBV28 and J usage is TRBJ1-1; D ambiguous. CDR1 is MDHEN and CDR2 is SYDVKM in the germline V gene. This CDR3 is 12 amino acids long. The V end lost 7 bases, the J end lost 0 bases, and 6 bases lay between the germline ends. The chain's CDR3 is CASKVLNTEAFF. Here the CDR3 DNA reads TGTGCCAGCAAGGTATTGAACACTGAAGCTTTCTTT. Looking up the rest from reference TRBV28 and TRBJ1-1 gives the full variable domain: DVKVTQSSRYLVKRTGEKVFLECVQDMDHENMFWYRQDPGLGLRLIYFSYDVKMKEKGDIPEGYSVSREKKERFSLILESASTNQTSMYLCASKVLNTEAFFGQGTRLTVV.

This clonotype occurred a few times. CDR3 sequence (DNA): TGTGCCAGCAGCCAAGATAATAAGGGGATTTGGAATGGCTACACCTTC. It is translated as CASSQDNKGIWNGYTF. The genes are TRBV14 and TRBJ1-2, with a weak D call TRBD1 (5 bases). V was trimmed by 0 bases and J by 6 bases, leaving 17 bases between them. CDR1 is SGHDN and CDR2 is FVKESK in the germline V gene. The CDR3 has 16 residues.

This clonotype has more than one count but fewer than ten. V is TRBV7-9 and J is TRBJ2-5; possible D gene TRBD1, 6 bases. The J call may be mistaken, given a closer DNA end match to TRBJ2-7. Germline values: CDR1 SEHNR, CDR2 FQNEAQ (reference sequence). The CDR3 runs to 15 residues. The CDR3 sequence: CASSRTGQQKYEQYF. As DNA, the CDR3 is TGTGCCAGCAGCCGAACAGGGCAACAAAAGTACGAGCAGTACTTC.

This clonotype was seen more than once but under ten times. As DNA, the CDR3 is TGTGCCATCAGTGAGGAAGGGACCCCCTACGAGCAGTACTTC. This translates into CAISEEGTPYEQYF. V gene TRBV10-3 combines with J gene TRBJ2-7, with D perhaps assigned TRBD1 or TRBD2 (5 bases each). CDR1 is ENHRY, CDR2 SYGVKD, per germline. The CDR3 spans 14 residues. V was clipped by 2 bases and J by 2 bases, with 10 bases between them.

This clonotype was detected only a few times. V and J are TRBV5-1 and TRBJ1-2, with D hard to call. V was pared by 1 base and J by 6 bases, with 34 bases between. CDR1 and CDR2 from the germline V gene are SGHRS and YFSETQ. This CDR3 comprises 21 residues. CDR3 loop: CASSLMFKPGMGSIHANGYTF. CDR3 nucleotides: TGCGCCAGCAGCTTGATGTTTAAGCCTGGGATGGGCTCAATACATGCCAATGGCTACACCTTC. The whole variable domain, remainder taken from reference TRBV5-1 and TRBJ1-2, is KAGVTQTPRYLIKTRGQQVTLSCSPISGHRSVSWYQQTPGQGLQFLFEYFSETQRNKGNFPGRFSGRQFSNSRSEMNVSTLELGDSALYLCASSLMFKPGMGSIHANGYTFGSGTRLTVV.

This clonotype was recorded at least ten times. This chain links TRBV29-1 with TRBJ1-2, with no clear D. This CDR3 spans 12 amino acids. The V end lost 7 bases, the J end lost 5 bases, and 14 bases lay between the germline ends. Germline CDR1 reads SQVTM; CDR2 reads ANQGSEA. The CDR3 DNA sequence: TGCAGCGCTCACACAGATGCTTATGGCTACACCTTC. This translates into CSAHTDAYGYTF.

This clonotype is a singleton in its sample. The CDR3 spells CASSSGGLDNEQFF. In DNA, the CDR3 is TGTGCCAGCAGCTCGGGGGGGCTAGACAATGAGCAGTTCTTC. The genes are TRBV7-9 and TRBJ2-1; TRBD2 matches 8 bases. The CDR3 spans 14 residues. The trim removed 4 bases at V and 5 bases at J, leaving 4 bases unmatched. CDR1 and CDR2 (germline): SEHNR, FQNEAQ (reference sequence).

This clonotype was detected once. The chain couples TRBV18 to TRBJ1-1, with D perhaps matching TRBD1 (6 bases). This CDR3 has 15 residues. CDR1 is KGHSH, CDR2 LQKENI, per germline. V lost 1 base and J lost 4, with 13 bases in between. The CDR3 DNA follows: TGTGCCAGCTCACCACAGGGGGTCTTTGGCACTGAAGCTTTCTTT. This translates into CASSPQGVFGTEAFF.

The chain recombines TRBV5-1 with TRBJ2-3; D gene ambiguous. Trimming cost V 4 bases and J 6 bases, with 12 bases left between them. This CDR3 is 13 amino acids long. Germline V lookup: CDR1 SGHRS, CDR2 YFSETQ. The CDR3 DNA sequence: TGCGCCAGCAGCGCGGTGACGTGGGATACGCAGTATTTT. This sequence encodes CASSAVTWDTQYF.

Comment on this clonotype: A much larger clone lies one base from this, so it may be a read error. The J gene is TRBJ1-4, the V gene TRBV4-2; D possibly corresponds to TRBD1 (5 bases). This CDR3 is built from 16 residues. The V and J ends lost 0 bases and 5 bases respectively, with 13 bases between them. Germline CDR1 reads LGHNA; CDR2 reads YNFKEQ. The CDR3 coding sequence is TGTGCCAGCAGCCAAGAGAGGGCAGGGAGGAATGAAAAACTGTTTTTT. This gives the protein CASSQERAGRNEKLFF.

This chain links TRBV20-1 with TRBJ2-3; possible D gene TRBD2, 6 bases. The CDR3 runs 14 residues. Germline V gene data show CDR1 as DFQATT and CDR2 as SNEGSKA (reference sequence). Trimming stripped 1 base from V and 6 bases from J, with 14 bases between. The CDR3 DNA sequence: TGCAGTGCTAGAGGTCTAGCGATTTGGGATACGCAGTATTTT. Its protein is CSARGLAIWDTQYF.

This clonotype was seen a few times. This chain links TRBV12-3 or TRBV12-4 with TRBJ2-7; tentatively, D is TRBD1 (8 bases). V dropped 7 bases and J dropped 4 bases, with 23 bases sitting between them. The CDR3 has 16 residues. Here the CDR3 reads CASTIGGGQALYEQYF. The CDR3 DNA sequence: TGTGCCAGCACTATAGGGGGGGGACAGGCCCTTTACGAGCAGTACTTC.

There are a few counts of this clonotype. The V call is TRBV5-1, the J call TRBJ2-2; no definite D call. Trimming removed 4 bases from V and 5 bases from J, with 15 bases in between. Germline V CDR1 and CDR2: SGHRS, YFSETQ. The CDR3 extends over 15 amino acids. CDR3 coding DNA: TGCGCCAGCAGCCGAGGCGGTCCCTCGACCGGGGAGCTGTTTTTT. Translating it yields CASSRGGPSTGELFF.

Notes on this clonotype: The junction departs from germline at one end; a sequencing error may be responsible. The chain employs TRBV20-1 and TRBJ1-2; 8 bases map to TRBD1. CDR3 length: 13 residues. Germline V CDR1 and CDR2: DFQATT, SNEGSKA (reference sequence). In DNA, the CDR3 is TGCAGTGCCCAAGGACAGGGATCCTATGGCTACACTTTC. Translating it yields CSAQGQGSYGYTF.

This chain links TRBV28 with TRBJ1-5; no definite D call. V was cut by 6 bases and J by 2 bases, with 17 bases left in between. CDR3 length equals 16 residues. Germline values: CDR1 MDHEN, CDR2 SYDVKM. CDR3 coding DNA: TGTGCCAGCAGCCCCATAAACCTAAGGGGCAATCAGCCCCAGCATTTT. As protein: CASSPINLRGNQPQHF.

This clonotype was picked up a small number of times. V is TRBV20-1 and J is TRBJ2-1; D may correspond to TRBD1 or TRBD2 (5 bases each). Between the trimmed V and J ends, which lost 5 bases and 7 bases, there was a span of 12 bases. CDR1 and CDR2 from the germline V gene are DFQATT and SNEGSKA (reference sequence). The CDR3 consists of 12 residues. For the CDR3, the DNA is TGCAGTGCTCCGGGACCGAGGAATGAGCAGTTCTTC. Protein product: CSAPGPRNEQFF.

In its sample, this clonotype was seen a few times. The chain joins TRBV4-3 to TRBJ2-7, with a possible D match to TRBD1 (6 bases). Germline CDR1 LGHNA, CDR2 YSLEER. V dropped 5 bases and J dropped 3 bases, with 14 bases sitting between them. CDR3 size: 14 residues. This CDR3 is CASSSTGQSYEQYF. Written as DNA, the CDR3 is TGCGCCAGCAGCTCAACGGGACAAAGCTACGAGCAGTACTTC.

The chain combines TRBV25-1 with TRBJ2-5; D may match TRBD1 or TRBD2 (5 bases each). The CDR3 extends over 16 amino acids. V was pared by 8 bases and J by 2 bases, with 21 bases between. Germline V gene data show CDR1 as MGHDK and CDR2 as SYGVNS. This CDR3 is CASGGWTGATQETQYF. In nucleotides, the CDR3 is TGTGCCAGCGGAGGATGGACCGGGGCTACTCAAGAGACCCAGTACTTC.

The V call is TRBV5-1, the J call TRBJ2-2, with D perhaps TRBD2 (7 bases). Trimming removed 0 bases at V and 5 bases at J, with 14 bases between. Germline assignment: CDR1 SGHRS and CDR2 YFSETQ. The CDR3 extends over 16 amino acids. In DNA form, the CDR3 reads TGCGCCAGCAGCTTGGACGGGGGGCCGGGTACCGGGGAGCTGTTTTTT. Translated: CASSLDGGPGTGELFF.

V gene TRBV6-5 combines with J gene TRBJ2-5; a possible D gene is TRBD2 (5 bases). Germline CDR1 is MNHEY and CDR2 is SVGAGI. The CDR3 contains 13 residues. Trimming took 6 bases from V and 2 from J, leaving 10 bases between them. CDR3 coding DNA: TGTGCCAGCAGATCGGGATTGCAAGAGACCCAGTACTTC. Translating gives CASRSGLQETQYF.

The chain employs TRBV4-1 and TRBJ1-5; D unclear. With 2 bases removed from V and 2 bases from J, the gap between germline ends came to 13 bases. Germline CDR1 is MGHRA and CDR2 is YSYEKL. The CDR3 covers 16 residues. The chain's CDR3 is CASSQSPGGGNQPQHF. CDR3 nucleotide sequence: TGCGCCAGCAGCCAATCCCCGGGAGGAGGCAATCAGCCCCAGCATTTT.

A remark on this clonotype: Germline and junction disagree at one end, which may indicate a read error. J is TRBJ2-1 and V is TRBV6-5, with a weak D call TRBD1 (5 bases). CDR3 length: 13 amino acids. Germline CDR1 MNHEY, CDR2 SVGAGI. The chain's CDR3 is CTSSYRQTNEQFF. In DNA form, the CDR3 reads TGTACCAGCAGTTACAGGCAAACCAATGAGCAGTTCTTC.

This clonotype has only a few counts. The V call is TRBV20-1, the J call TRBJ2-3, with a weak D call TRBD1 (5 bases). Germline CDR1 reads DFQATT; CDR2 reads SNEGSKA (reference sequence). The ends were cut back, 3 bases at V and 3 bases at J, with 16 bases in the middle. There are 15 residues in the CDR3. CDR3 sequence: CSASRGAFGTDTQYF. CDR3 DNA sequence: TGCAGTGCTAGTCGTGGGGCTTTTGGGACAGATACGCAGTATTTT.